The 23 T cell receptor beta chains below come from one sample, sequenced in a study of spatial heterogeneity in lung cancer (dated by TCRdb to the late 2010s). The time point label corresponds to: sample taken at primary tumor resection. Library preparation employed 5' RACE. The sequencer was a NextSeq 500. In TCRdb, the public reads were trimmed at Q25 with fastp and aligned with MiXCR, with productive beta chains retained. Each record represents a unique CDR3 protein, reported with the most common genes and DNA among its rows. The sample includes about 35,000 distinct CDR3 sequences, with around 3.1% observed a single time. The top ten clonotypes cover around 34% of the sample. The sequenced sample was normal lung tissue next to the tumor, obtained at surgery. The origin of the receptors is a male donor with early-stage non-small cell lung cancer.

The CDR3 protein is CASSLSGLAGGPETQYF. The CDR3 coding sequence is TGTGCCAGCAGCCTATCGGGACTAGCGGGAGGGCCGGAGACCCAGTACTTC. V gene TRBV7-2 combines with J gene TRBJ2-5, with TRBD2 identical over 16 bases. The CDR3 contains 17 residues. Per the germline V gene, CDR1 is SGHTA and CDR2 is FQGNSA. V shed 5 bases and J 5 bases; nucleotides not matched to a gene: 8.

This clonotype was detected many times. The rearrangement uses TRBV25-1 and TRBJ1-2, with 7 bases matching TRBD1. With V trimmed by 6 bases and J by 4 bases, 14 bases remained unmatched. CDR3 length: 16 residues. Germline-derived CDR1 and CDR2 are MGHDK and SYGVNS. CDR3 protein: CASRGRDSPSRYGYTF. CDR3 nucleotide sequence: TGTGCCAGCAGGGGCCGGGACAGCCCATCCCGCTATGGCTACACCTTC.

This clonotype was counted many times. J is TRBJ2-4 and V is TRBV12-3 or TRBV12-4; 9 positions match TRBD2. The V gene end was trimmed by 5 bases and the J gene end by 2 bases; junction bases not matched to a gene: 7. The CDR3 sequence is 16 residues long. The CDR3 here is CASSLSGSLSKNIQYF. The CDR3, as DNA: TGTGCCAGCAGTCTTAGCGGGAGCTTGTCCAAAAACATTCAGTACTTC.

The sample holds a few counts of this clonotype. V usage is TRBV6-2 or TRBV6-3 and J usage is TRBJ2-7; D gene ambiguous. V was pared by 1 base and J by 0 bases, with 7 bases between. This CDR3 contains 14 residues. From germline, CDR1 is MNHEY and CDR2 SVGEGT. The CDR3, as DNA: TGTGCCAGCAGTTACTTATCACCCTCCTACGAGCAGTACTTC. Amino acid sequence: CASSYLSPSYEQYF.

This clonotype was picked up many times. V usage is TRBV29-1 and J usage is TRBJ1-1; D uncertain. Trimming left V 4 bases short and J 0 bases short, with 9 bases between. The CDR3 runs 13 residues. Germline lookup yields CDR1 SQVTM and CDR2 ANQGSEA. This CDR3 reads CSVVRNMNTEAFF. The CDR3, as DNA: TGCAGCGTTGTTAGGAATATGAACACTGAAGCTTTCTTT.

This clonotype came up many times. The rearrangement uses TRBV6-6 and TRBJ2-1; 12 bases align to TRBD2. The CDR3 is 16 residues long. Trimming cost V 5 bases and J 5 bases; bases outside gene matches: 7. Germline V gene data show CDR1 as MNHNY and CDR2 as SVGAGI (reference sequence). The CDR3 region has the DNA TGTGCCAGCAGTGACCCCGGACTAGCGGGACACAATGAGCAGTTCTTC. The encoded protein is CASSDPGLAGHNEQFF.

There are many counts of this clonotype. For the CDR3, the DNA is TGTGCCAGCAGCGGACTGTTCAATCAGCCCCAGCATTTT. Translated, it gives CASSGLFNQPQHF. The rearrangement links TRBV28 to TRBJ1-5; D unresolved. The CDR3 loop spans 13 amino acids. The V end was cut by 6 bases, the J end by 3 bases, with 9 bases between. Germline CDR1 and CDR2: MDHEN and SYDVKM.

This clonotype has a count of ten or more. The chain is built from TRBV7-2 and TRBJ1-5, with D unclear. The CDR3 loop spans 13 amino acids. Trimming took 3 bases from V and 6 from J, leaving 9 bases between them. In germline, CDR1 is SGHTA, CDR2 FQGNSA. The CDR3 coding sequence is TGTGCCAGCAGCTTTGGGGTTTCTCAGCCCCAGCATTTT. Its translation: CASSFGVSQPQHF.

This clonotype was counted many times. CDR3 bases: TGCAGCGTTGAAGGGGGTAGCGGGCTCATCACAGATACGCAGTATTTT. Protein product: CSVEGGSGLITDTQYF. The chain employs TRBV29-1 and TRBJ2-3; 7 bases fit TRBD2. The CDR3 spans 16 residues. V lost 1 base and J lost 2; bases outside the gene matches: 9. In germline, CDR1 is SQVTM, CDR2 ANQGSEA.

This clonotype was seen repeatedly, ten times or more. This chain connects TRBV3-1 to TRBJ2-1; D gene uncertain. CDR1 and CDR2 (germline): LGHDT, YNNKEL (reference sequence). The CDR3 is 14 residues long. V lost 4 bases and J 6 bases, leaving 13 bases between the germline ends. CDR3 protein: CASSRTKEANEQFF. CDR3 coding DNA: TGTGCCAGCAGCCGAACTAAAGAAGCCAATGAGCAGTTCTTC.

This clonotype appeared many times. The rearrangement joins TRBV7-2 to TRBJ2-5; 12 nucleotides match TRBD2. CDR3 length: 17 amino acids. CDR1 is SGHTA and CDR2 is FQGNSA in the germline V gene. After removal of 1 base from V and 5 bases from J, the junction contained 8 bases not matched to a gene. Here the CDR3 reads CASSLGPSGRASETQYF. In DNA form, the CDR3 reads TGTGCCAGCAGCTTAGGACCTAGCGGGAGGGCCAGTGAGACCCAGTACTTC.

This clonotype showed up many times. This CDR3 reads CASSLGDSGGQPQHF. The CDR3 bases are TGCGCCAGCAGCCTGGGGGACAGCGGAGGACAGCCCCAGCATTTT. The chain carries TRBV4-1 and TRBJ1-5; 7 bases agree with TRBD1. The CDR3 runs 15 residues. From germline, CDR1 is MGHRA and CDR2 YSYEKL. V lost 4 bases to trimming and J lost 7 bases; unmatched junction nucleotides: 10.

Many counts were recorded for this clonotype. This chain connects TRBV2 to TRBJ2-1, with D uncertain. Between the trimmed V and J ends, which lost 4 bases and 7 bases, there was a span of 8 bases. Germline CDR1 is SNHLY and CDR2 is FYNNEI. The CDR3 length is 12 residues. The CDR3 sequence is CASSGIENEQFF. The CDR3 DNA reads as TGTGCCAGCAGTGGGATTGAGAATGAGCAGTTCTTC.

This clonotype was seen many times. The chain joins TRBV3-1 to TRBJ1-2; TRBD1 is a possible D gene (5 bases). This CDR3 is 12 amino acids long. The V end lost 1 base, the J end lost 8 bases, and 8 bases lay between the germline ends. The germline gives CDR1 LGHDT, CDR2 YNNKEL (reference sequence). Here the CDR3 reads CASSQGQGGYTF. The CDR3 nucleotides are TGTGCCAGCAGCCAAGGTCAGGGCGGCTACACCTTC.

This clonotype was counted many times. This sequence joins TRBV12-3 or TRBV12-4 and TRBJ1-6; possible D gene TRBD1, 6 bases. The CDR3 has 14 amino acids. With 4 bases removed from V and 7 bases from J, the gap between germline ends came to 11 bases. In DNA, the CDR3 is TGTGCCAGCAGTTCCCAGGGGAGCAATTCACCCCTCCACTTT. This sequence encodes CASSSQGSNSPLHF.

This clonotype was found many times. This chain links TRBV2 with TRBJ2-5, with TRBD2 identical over 7 bases. The CDR3 totals 14 residues. Per the germline V gene, CDR1 is SNHLY and CDR2 is FYNNEI. V dropped 5 bases and J dropped 1; count of bases not matched to a gene: 4. The CDR3 nucleotides read TGTGCCAGCAGTAGGGACTACCTCCAAGAGACCCAGTACTTC. As protein: CASSRDYLQETQYF.

This clonotype was found many times. The V call is TRBV19, the J call TRBJ1-2, with D hard to call. Germline V CDR1 and CDR2: LNHDA, SQIVND (reference sequence). This CDR3 is 10 amino acids long. V was pared by 6 bases and J by 4 bases, with 3 bases between. CDR3: CASSGYGYTF. The CDR3 DNA reads as TGTGCCAGTAGCGGCTATGGCTACACCTTC.

This clonotype was picked up many times. The chain recombines TRBV7-9 with TRBJ2-7; tentative D call: TRBD1 (5 bases). Per germline, CDR1 SEHNR and CDR2 FQNEAQ (reference sequence). V was trimmed by 4 bases and J by 9 bases, leaving 13 bases between them. The CDR3 has 12 residues. CDR3 bases: TGTGCCAGCAGCTCAGGGTTGCGTTGGCAGTACTTC. Protein: CASSSGLRWQYF.

This clonotype was seen ten or more times. This chain connects TRBV6-5 to TRBJ2-1; TRBD1 agrees at 11 bases. Trimming removed 10 bases from V and 4 bases from J; junction bases left unmatched: 9. Germline V lookup: CDR1 MNHEY, CDR2 SVGAGI. This CDR3 spans 15 amino acids. CDR3 DNA: TGTGCCACCAAAGGAGGACAGGGGGCTTACAATGAGCAGTTCTTC. Translating it yields CATKGGQGAYNEQFF.

Ten or more counts support this clonotype. The chain uses TRBV3-1 and TRBJ1-1; a weak D match, TRBD1 (5 bases). The CDR3 spans 19 residues. From germline, CDR1 is LGHDT and CDR2 YNNKEL (reference sequence). V was clipped by 3 bases and J by 2 bases, with 25 bases between them. CDR3 DNA: TGTGCCAGCAGCCACCTCGAACAGGCCACGGTATCACCTAACACTGAAGCTTTCTTT. Translating it yields CASSHLEQATVSPNTEAFF.

This clonotype was detected ten times or more. The J gene is TRBJ2-1, the V gene TRBV7-9, with D perhaps TRBD2 (6 bases). The CDR3 is 15 residues long. CDR1 SEHNR and CDR2 FQNEAQ come from the germline V gene (reference sequence). The ends were cut back, 5 bases at V and 5 bases at J, with 16 bases in the middle. The CDR3 loop reads CASSLGLTVHNEQFF. The CDR3 coding sequence is TGTGCCAGCAGCCTCGGACTAACGGTACACAATGAGCAGTTCTTC.

There are many counts of this clonotype. This CDR3 is CASTLFHGGTINQPQHF. In DNA form, the CDR3 reads TGTGCCAGCACCCTATTCCATGGTGGTACGATCAATCAGCCCCAGCATTTT. This chain links TRBV6-1 with TRBJ1-5; D is ambiguous. V was shortened by 7 bases and J by 3 bases, with 22 bases between the two germline ends. This CDR3 comprises 17 residues. CDR1 MNHNS and CDR2 SASEGT come from the germline V gene.

This clonotype was detected many times. This chain connects TRBV5-1 to TRBJ2-2; D is perhaps TRBD1 (5 bases). Per the germline V gene, CDR1 is SGHRS and CDR2 is YFSETQ. Trimming left V 2 bases short and J 5 bases short, with 7 bases between. CDR3 size: 13 residues. CDR3: CASSLGQTGELFF. CDR3 sequence (DNA): TGCGCCAGCAGCTTAGGACAAACCGGGGAGCTGTTTTTT.